These 5 T cell receptor beta chains originate from one sample sequenced in a study of OX40 agonist ivuxolimab in advanced cancers. Libraries were made using the immunoSEQ multiplex PCR assay. Not all clones reach the TCRdb copy of this immuneACCESS table, which keeps in-frame sequences only. Checked studies attribute under half of the gap to unresolved V genes and leave the rest unexplained. The sample table records 65,000 to 80,000 clones; about 89% of these occur just once. The ten largest account for around 0.79% of the sample. The source was CD4+ or CD8+ T cells sorted from blood, collected in a trial of the OX40 agonist ivuxolimab. The origin of the receptors is an adult with an advanced solid tumor such as melanoma, head and neck, liver or kidney cancer.

The chain couples TRBV19 to TRBJ1-3; weak D call: TRBD1 (5 bases). With 6 bases removed from V and 3 bases from J, the gap between germline ends came to 12 bases. Germline CDR1 and CDR2: LNHDA and SQIVND (reference sequence). CDR3 length: 14 amino acids. The CDR3 DNA is TGTGCCAGTAGCCTAACAGGAAATGGAAACACCATATATTTT. Amino acids: CASSLTGNGNTIYF.

V is TRBV6-6 and J is TRBJ1-2; D remains ambiguous. V shed 3 bases and J shed 2 bases, with 7 bases lying between them. The CDR3 runs 13 residues. In germline, CDR1 is MNHNY, CDR2 SVGAGI (reference sequence). The CDR3 DNA sequence: TGTGCCAGCAGTTATGGGGAAAACTATGGCTACACCTTC. Translated: CASSYGENYGYTF.

This chain uses TRBV4-2 with TRBJ2-5; D gene uncertain. Germline V gene data show CDR1 as LGHNA and CDR2 as YNFKEQ. Trimming stripped 0 bases from V and 2 bases from J, with 16 bases between. This CDR3 has 17 amino acids. The CDR3 coding sequence is TGTGCCAGCAGCCAAGAGCTAGGCACAGTCGGTCAAGAGACCCAGTACTTC. Its protein is CASSQELGTVGQETQYF.

This clone was recorded a few times. Here the CDR3 reads CATSSGGQGTQYF. CDR3 coding DNA: TGCGCCACCAGTAGCGGGGGCCAGGGGACCCAGTACTTC. The chain carries TRBV5-1 and TRBJ2-5; 9 bases fit TRBD2. In germline, CDR1 is SGHRS, CDR2 YFSETQ. The V segment lost 9 bases and the J segment 7 bases; nucleotides outside the gene matches: 10. The CDR3 covers 13 residues.

The chain couples TRBV5-7 to TRBJ1-2; maybe TRBD1 (6 bases). TRBV5-7 is designated an ORF whose function remains uncertain. The CDR3 is 14 amino acids. The V end lost 3 bases, the J end lost 7 bases, and 16 bases lay between the germline ends. This CDR3 reads CASSSQGVRVGYTF. In nucleotides, the CDR3 is TGTGCCAGCAGCTCACAGGGTGTTAGAGTTGGCTACACCTTC.